This T cell receptor (beta chain) was found in a study of T cell responses to AZD1222 COVID-19 vaccine. Study observations and caveats: Just a handful of people given AZD1222 tested seropositive at baseline. Clonal diversity was possibly underestimated, and the donors were mostly white British, with more females. Regions 160-218 and 743-854 dominated among vaccine-associated CD4 TCRs spanning spike.

With regard to this clone: Its specificity is unknown.

Samples with a second dose at about 4 or about 12 weeks were pooled together. The CDR3 sequence is 16 residues long. V lost 4 bases, J lost 3 bases, and 10 bases stayed unmatched. The germline V gene encodes CDR1 LGHDT and CDR2 YNNKEL (reference sequence). Assay used: immunoSEQ multiplex PCR; TCRdb lists only in-frame clones, some missing. The sample has about 75,000 clones, around nine tenths seen once; the top ten hold more than 15%. The clonotype was recovered from an adult who received the AZD1222 COVID-19 vaccine. This chain joins TRBV3-1 (or the pseudogene TRBV3-2) and TRBJ1-2, with 8 bases that match TRBD1. The sample was peripheral blood, taken 28 days after the second AZD1222 dose. CDR3 nucleotides: TGTGCCAGCAGCCCAGGTTCTGCAGGGGGCTACTATGGCTACACCTTC. Encoded protein: CASSPGSAGGYYGYTF.